The clone carrying this T cell receptor (beta chain) showed up many times. Its antigen is undetermined. The sample comes from a study of T cell repertoires in cytomegalovirus infection. The study's findings and limits: HLA-C-restricted CMV clonotypes gave the most frequent clonotype in two of eight donors.

TCRdb independently ran MiXCR on the reads; one entry per CDR3 protein. The top ten clones hold 4.6% of a sample with about 200,000 distinct CDR3 sequences, about a tenth of them seen once. The V segment lost 5 bases and the J segment 6 bases; nucleotides outside the gene matches: 8. This CDR3 has 14 residues. In germline, CDR1 is SEHNR, CDR2 FQNEAQ (reference sequence). This TCR derives from a human donor in good health (CMV status not recorded). Some clones in this sample may be carry-over from other donors' samples. The J gene is TRBJ1-2, the V gene TRBV7-9; 8 bases are shared with TRBD1. Specimen: PBMCs. The CDR3 is CASSPKHRGDGYTF. The CDR3 DNA reads TGTGCCAGCAGCCCGAAACACAGGGGGGATGGCTACACCTTC.